This passage covers 32 T cell receptor beta chains from one sample sequenced in a study of cytomegalovirus exposure and HLA in healthy donors. The PCR made use of 60 Vbeta and 13 Jbeta primers. Here immunoSEQ multiplex PCR was the method, and the copy in TCRdb shows in-frame clones only, minus some. The table has 97,000 or so clones, roughly a tenth seen once. Sample: PBMCs. These receptors came from a man aged 50 to 60 in good health and CMV-seropositive.

J is TRBJ2-7 and V is TRBV6-6; D is perhaps TRBD1 (6 bases). The V end lost 0 bases, the J end lost 1 base, and 13 bases lay between the germline ends. The CDR3 loop spans 16 amino acids. Per the germline V gene, CDR1 is MNHNY and CDR2 is SVGAGI (reference sequence). The CDR3 region is CASSYSRQDHSYEQYF. The CDR3 coding sequence is TGTGCCAGCAGTTACTCCCGACAGGACCATTCCTACGAGCAGTACTTC.

V gene TRBV7-2 combines with J gene TRBJ2-5; 8 nucleotides line up with TRBD1. The CDR3 spans 14 residues. Germline CDR1 and CDR2: SGHTA and FQGNSA. V trimming: 5 bases; J trimming: 7 bases; junction bases outside the gene matches: 9. As DNA, the CDR3 is TGTGCCAGCAGCCCTGGGACAGGCCTGGGGACCCAGTACTTC. It encodes CASSPGTGLGTQYF.

This clone occurred a few times. The CDR3 loop is CASSQTYEQYF. The CDR3 DNA sequence: TGTGCCAGCAGTCAAACCTACGAGCAGTACTTC. The chain couples TRBV6-1 to TRBJ2-7; no reliable D call. The germline gives CDR1 MNHNS, CDR2 SASEGT. V gave up 5 bases and J gave up 2 bases, with 4 bases separating them. CDR3 length equals 11 residues.

The chain uses TRBV29-1 and TRBJ1-1; 7 bases align to TRBD1. Germline V lookup: CDR1 SQVTM, CDR2 ANQGSEA. The CDR3 has 13 residues. V shed 6 bases and J 5 bases; nucleotides not matched to a gene: 9. DNA for the CDR3: TGCAGCGTAATTACAGGGGCCTGGACTGAAGCTTTCTTT. Encoded protein: CSVITGAWTEAFF.

This clone was seen just once. This sequence joins TRBV27 and TRBJ2-2; 11 bases match TRBD2. CDR3 length: 16 residues. Germline V gene sequence: CDR1 MNHEY, CDR2 SMNVEV (reference sequence). J was trimmed by 1 base and V by 5 bases; bases with no gene match: 3. In DNA, the CDR3 is TGTGCCAGCAGTCTTGGACTAGCGGGGAACACCGGGGAGCTGTTTTTT. Translated: CASSLGLAGNTGELFF.

This clone was detected a few times. The rearrangement uses TRBV5-1 and TRBJ1-3; 8 bases agree with TRBD1. The CDR3 is 18 amino acids. V was clipped by 1 base and J by 4 bases; unmatched bases: 13. Germline CDR1 is SGHRS and CDR2 is YFSETQ. In nucleotides, the CDR3 is TGCGCCAGCAGCTTGTCCGGATTGGCAGGGGGCTCCGGAAACACCATATATTTT. It codes for CASSLSGLAGGSGNTIYF.

This chain joins TRBV29-1 and TRBJ1-2; D gene unclear. Trimming removed 0 bases at V and 6 bases at J, with 11 bases between. This CDR3 is built from 13 residues. CDR1 is SQVTM and CDR2 is ANQGSEA in the germline V gene. The CDR3 DNA reads TGCAGCGTTGAAGATCCATTTCGGGATGGCTACACCTTC. Translation: CSVEDPFRDGYTF.

This clone was recorded a few times. The CDR3 protein is CASSEASGRNTGELFF. CDR3 in DNA: TGTGCCAGCAGTGAGGCTAGCGGGAGGAACACCGGGGAGCTGTTTTTT. This chain connects TRBV7-8 to TRBJ2-2, with 10 bases identical to TRBD2. Looked up from germline, CDR1 is SGHVS and CDR2 is FQNEAQ. The CDR3 has 16 amino acids. J gave up 1 base and V 6 bases, and 5 bases lay outside the gene matches.

This clone was counted between two and nine times. This rearrangement joins TRBV29-1 to TRBJ2-2; no clear D. The CDR3 has 12 amino acids. Per the germline V gene, CDR1 is SQVTM and CDR2 is ANQGSEA. With 7 bases removed from V and 3 bases from J, the gap between germline ends came to 9 bases. CDR3 DNA: TGCAGCGCCGATCCGGACACCGGGGAGCTGTTTTTT. This encodes CSADPDTGELFF.

This chain connects TRBV7-9 to TRBJ1-5, with D maybe TRBD1 (5 bases). This CDR3 contains 16 residues. Germline values: CDR1 SEHNR, CDR2 FQNEAQ (reference sequence). V lost 3 bases, J lost 4 bases, and 16 bases lay in between. CDR3 sequence (DNA): TGTGCCAGCAGCTTGGGAGGGGCCGGGGAAAATCAGCCCCAGCATTTT. It yields the protein CASSLGGAGENQPQHF.

The chain joins TRBV7-3 to TRBJ2-1; D is undetermined. CDR1 is SGHTA and CDR2 is FQGTGA in the germline V gene. Trimming shortened V by 5 bases and J by 5 bases, and 10 bases separated the two germline ends. The CDR3 is made up of 13 amino acids. CDR3 nucleotide sequence: TGTGCCAGCAGCACACCCCATAACAATGAGCAGTTCTTC. Translating gives CASSTPHNNEQFF. Looking up the rest from reference TRBV7-3 and TRBJ2-1 gives the full variable domain: GAGVSQTPSNKVTEKGKYVELRCDPISGHTALYWYRQSLGQGPEFLIYFQGTGAADDSGLPNDRFFAVRPEGSVSTLKIQRTERGDSAVYLCASSTPHNNEQFFGPGTRLTVL.

This clone was detected a few times. One end of the junction is discordant with germline, which a read error may explain. The V gene is TRBV7-7, the J gene TRBJ2-1, with 7 bases lining up with TRBD2. The CDR3 has 15 residues. Germline V gene lookup returns CDR1 SSHAT and CDR2 FNYEAQ (reference sequence). CDR3 coding DNA: TGTGCTAGCAGTTTGTCTAGCGGAGTAGACAATGAGCAGTTCTTC. This codes for CASSLSSGVDNEQFF.

This clone was picked up a small number of times. At one end the junction does not follow the germline gene, possibly because of a read error. This chain uses TRBV7-7 with TRBJ2-3; tentative D call: TRBD1 (6 bases). The germline V gene encodes CDR1 SSHAT and CDR2 FNYEAQ (reference sequence). The CDR3 is 15 residues long. The CDR3 sequence is CASSGGPSGADTQYF. The CDR3 region has the DNA TGTGCTAGCAGTGGGGGCCCGTCAGGGGCAGATACGCAGTATTTT.

Many counts were recorded for this clone. This chain joins TRBV7-9 and TRBJ1-1; TRBD1 might be the D (5 bases). The germline V gene encodes CDR1 SEHNR and CDR2 FQNEAQ (reference sequence). The ends were cut back, 0 bases at V and 4 bases at J, with 9 bases in the middle. The CDR3 is 14 amino acids. The CDR3 bases are TGTGCCAGCAGCTTAGCCGGGGGGACCACTGAAGCTTTCTTT. This translates into CASSLAGGTTEAFF.

This clone was counted only a few times. J is TRBJ2-1 and V is TRBV7-3; D uncertain. Germline-derived CDR1 and CDR2 are SGHTA and FQGTGA. The CDR3 has 15 residues. V lost 0 bases, J lost 0 bases, and 6 bases lay in between. The CDR3 loop reads CASSLTWSSYNEQFF. The DNA for the CDR3 is TGTGCCAGCAGCTTAACATGGAGCTCCTACAATGAGCAGTTCTTC.

This clone was picked up a small number of times. The chain has TRBV6-6 and TRBJ2-1, with D maybe TRBD2 (6 bases). CDR1 MNHNY and CDR2 SVGAGI come from the germline V gene (reference sequence). The V end lost 0 bases, the J end lost 5 bases, and 14 bases lay between the germline ends. CDR3 size: 16 residues. For the CDR3, the DNA is TGTGCCAGCAGTTACTCGGGACTTAGCACCGACAATGAGCAGTTCTTC. Protein sequence: CASSYSGLSTDNEQFF.

This CDR3 is CASSKTGRSYNEQFF. CDR3 bases: TGTGCCAGCAGTAAGACAGGCCGCTCCTACAATGAGCAGTTCTTC. The rearrangement links TRBV6-1 to TRBJ2-1, with TRBD1 as a possible D gene (6 bases). The V end was cut by 5 bases, the J end by 0 bases, with 11 bases between. CDR1 MNHNS and CDR2 SASEGT come from the germline V gene. The CDR3 has 15 amino acids.

The rearrangement links TRBV19 to TRBJ1-5; D may be TRBD1 (6 bases). Germline CDR1 reads LNHDA; CDR2 reads SQIVND (reference sequence). This CDR3 has 15 residues. Trimming removed 6 bases from V and 3 bases from J, with 15 bases in between. CDR3: CASRFRDRPNQPQHF. The CDR3, as DNA: TGTGCCAGTAGATTTCGCGACAGGCCCAATCAGCCCCAGCATTTT. The full variable domain, completed using reference TRBV19 and TRBJ1-5, is DGGITQSPKYLFRKEGQNVTLSCEQNLNHDAMYWYRQDPGQGLRLIYYSQIVNDFQKGDIAEGYSVSREKKESFPLTVTSAQKNPTAFYLCASRFRDRPNQPQHFGDGTRLSIL.

This clone occurred once. This rearrangement joins TRBV28 to TRBJ1-5, with 10 bases aligning to TRBD1. The CDR3 length is 15 residues. With V trimmed by 5 bases and J by 7 bases, 8 bases remained unmatched. Germline loops: CDR1 MDHEN, CDR2 SYDVKM. This CDR3 reads CASSEETGGSQPQHF. The DNA of the CDR3 is TGTGCCAGCAGTGAAGAGACAGGGGGCTCGCAGCCCCAGCATTTT.

This chain uses TRBV7-8 with TRBJ2-3, with TRBD2 matching 8 bases. In germline, CDR1 is SGHVS, CDR2 FQNEAQ. Germline trimming cut 0 bases from V and 2 bases from J; bases unmatched to any gene: 13. This CDR3 contains 19 residues. CDR3 bases: TGTGCCAGCAGCTTAGCCTGGCCTAGCGGGCTAGCTCACACAGATACGCAGTATTTT. Protein: CASSLAWPSGLAHTDTQYF.

The gene calls are TRBV7-8 and TRBJ2-1; 10 bases match TRBD1. Germline trimming cut 5 bases from V and 9 bases from J; bases unmatched to any gene: 10. The CDR3 loop spans 15 amino acids. Germline V gene sequence: CDR1 SGHVS, CDR2 FQNEAQ. The CDR3 reads CASSEDRGVLGEQFF. The CDR3 region has the DNA TGTGCCAGCAGCGAGGACAGGGGGGTCTTGGGTGAGCAGTTCTTC.

This clone was seen more than once but under ten times. The genes are TRBV7-9 and TRBJ2-1, with 7 bases aligning to TRBD2. This CDR3 has 17 residues. V was pared by 1 base and J by 0 bases, with 6 bases of the junction left unmatched. In germline, CDR1 is SEHNR, CDR2 FQNEAQ (reference sequence). The CDR3 here is CASSLGGGRSSYNEQFF. DNA for the CDR3: TGTGCCAGCAGCTTAGGGGGGGGGAGATCCTCCTACAATGAGCAGTTCTTC.

This clone has at least ten counts. This chain connects TRBV19 to TRBJ2-6, with 8 positions matching TRBD1. J lost 0 bases, V lost 2 bases, and 6 bases had no gene match. The germline V gene has CDR1 LNHDA and CDR2 SQIVND (reference sequence). The CDR3 runs to 18 residues. Here the CDR3 DNA reads TGTGCCAGTAGTATATTCGGACAGGGAACCTCTGGGGCCAACGTCCTGACTTTC. Translation: CASSIFGQGTSGANVLTF.

This clone was found a few times. V and J are TRBV10-2 and TRBJ2-7, with 8 bases fitting TRBD2. The CDR3 contains 15 residues. CDR1 and CDR2 from the germline V gene are WSHSY and SAAADI. V trimming: 3 bases; J trimming: 3 bases; junction bases outside the gene matches: 7. In DNA form, the CDR3 reads TGCGCCAGCAGTGATGATAGGGGACTAGTCTACGAGCAGTACTTC. This gives the protein CASSDDRGLVYEQYF.

The genes are TRBV7-3 and TRBJ2-7; TRBD1 aligns across 7 bases. Germline V gives CDR1 SGHTA, CDR2 FQGTGA. V gave up 3 bases and J gave up 3 bases; unmatched junction bases: 8. This CDR3 contains 15 residues. The CDR3 DNA reads TGTGCCAGCAGCTTGCAACCGGGACAGCTCTACGAGCAGTACTTC. This translates into CASSLQPGQLYEQYF.

This clone was recorded a few times. The J gene is TRBJ2-1, the V gene TRBV5-5, with 15 positions matching TRBD2. Germline CDR1 reads SGHKS; CDR2 reads YYEKEE (reference sequence). With V trimmed by 4 bases and J by 3 bases, 5 bases remained unmatched. CDR3 length: 17 residues. The CDR3 is CASSPGLAGGYYNEQFF. CDR3 DNA sequence: TGTGCCAGCAGCCCGGGACTAGCGGGAGGCTACTACAATGAGCAGTTCTTC.

V usage is TRBV5-1 and J usage is TRBJ2-3, with TRBD2 matching 9 bases. From germline, CDR1 is SGHRS and CDR2 YFSETQ. The trim removed 1 base at V and 2 bases at J, leaving 2 bases unmatched. The CDR3 loop spans 15 amino acids. The DNA of the CDR3 is TGCGCCAGCAGCTTGCCTAGCGGGGTCACAGATACGCAGTATTTT. Amino acids: CASSLPSGVTDTQYF.

V and J are TRBV7-2 and TRBJ1-2; no definite D call. This CDR3 region has 14 residues. V gave up 1 base and J gave up 14 bases, with 20 bases separating them. CDR1 is SGHTA and CDR2 is FQGNSA in the germline V gene. In nucleotides, the CDR3 is TGTGCCAGCAGCTTAGACCCGGATACCCCCACGGGTACCTTC. Amino acids: CASSLDPDTPTGTF.

The chain is built from TRBV6-5 and TRBJ2-1; 8 bases align to TRBD2. The CDR3 extends over 16 amino acids. The V gene end was trimmed by 2 bases and the J gene end by 7 bases; junction bases not matched to a gene: 10. CDR1 and CDR2 (germline): MNHEY, SVGAGI. CDR3 amino acids: CASSYGTSGPGNEQFF. The DNA of the CDR3 is TGTGCCAGCAGTTACGGAACTAGCGGCCCGGGGAATGAGCAGTTCTTC.

This chain links TRBV7-9 with TRBJ1-1, with 8 bases identical to TRBD1. Germline V gene sequence: CDR1 SEHNR, CDR2 FQNEAQ (reference sequence). V was pared by 5 bases and J by 0 bases, with 2 bases of the junction left unmatched. This CDR3 comprises 14 residues. The CDR3: CASSDRGVNTEAFF. CDR3 DNA: TGTGCCAGCAGCGACAGGGGTGTGAACACTGAAGCTTTCTTT.

In the case of this clone: One end of the junction does not line up with germline, which may come from a read error. Other DNA sequences within the sample encode an identical CDR3. The rearrangement uses TRBV30 and TRBJ2-1, with D unclear. Germline-derived CDR1 and CDR2 are GTSNPN and SVGIG (reference sequence). The CDR3 spans 11 residues. As DNA, the CDR3 is TGTGCATGGAGTGTAGCAAGTGAGCAGTTCTTC. This translates into CAWSVASEQFF.

This clone was counted only a few times. The chain employs TRBV27 and TRBJ1-5; D gene ambiguous. The CDR3 runs 12 residues. Germline CDR1 reads MNHEY; CDR2 reads SMNVEV (reference sequence). V was pared by 8 bases and J by 4 bases, with 9 bases between. The CDR3: CASGSGNQPQHF. Here the CDR3 DNA reads TGTGCCAGCGGTTCGGGGAATCAGCCCCAGCATTTT.